The rows below give T cell receptor beta chains drawn from one sample of a study of Graves' ophthalmopathy and Graves' hyperthyroidism. MiXCR, run by TCRdb on the multiplex PCR reads, gives a single entry per CDR3 protein. The sample includes 340,000 or so distinct CDR3 sequences, roughly a sixth of them seen just once. The sample consisted of peripheral blood. The receptors originated from an adult man with Graves' ophthalmopathy. Both conserved end residues are part of each CDR3. A D gene is named only where the DNA matches it firmly. Where a row states a size, it is once, few, many or the class of an expanded clone; other rows omit it.

clone size: many
V gene: TRBV18
D gene: TRBD1
J gene: TRBJ2-7
CDR3 DNA: TGTGCCAGCTCACCAAGGACAGGGGCCGAGCAGTACTTC
CDR3 protein: CASSPRTGAEQYF

clone size: many
V gene: TRBV10-2
D gene: NA
J gene: TRBJ1-2
CDR3 DNA: TGCGCCAGCAGTGACCGGGCCCTGCTTAACTATGGCTACACCTTC
CDR3 protein: CASSDRALLNYGYTF

clone size: many
V gene: TRBV12-5
D gene: NA
J gene: TRBJ2-2
CDR3 DNA: TGTGCTAGTGGTTTGGCGGGACAGAACACCGGGGAGCTGTTTTTT
CDR3 protein: CASGLAGQNTGELFF

clone size: many
V gene: TRBV7-9
D gene: TRBD1
J gene: TRBJ2-2
CDR3 DNA: TGTGCCAGCAGCGCCACAGGGGGCGGCACCGGGGAGCTGTTTTTT
CDR3 protein: CASSATGGGTGELFF

clone size: many
V gene: TRBV5-1
D gene: NA
J gene: TRBJ1-5
CDR3 DNA: TGCGCCAACAGCCCCGGATGGGGGAGCAATCAGCCCCAGCATTTT
CDR3 protein: CANSPGWGSNQPQHF

clone size: many
V gene: TRBV5-6
D gene: NA
J gene: TRBJ2-7
CDR3 DNA: TGTGCCAGCATCGGGTCGAGGACTGCTACCTACGAGCAGTACTTC
CDR3 protein: CASIGSRTATYEQYF

clone size: many
V gene: TRBV29-1
D gene: NA
J gene: TRBJ2-7
CDR3 DNA: TGCAGCGTTGAAGTGGGCTCCGCCTACGAGCAGTACTTC
CDR3 protein: CSVEVGSAYEQYF

clone size: NA
V gene: TRBV6-1
D gene: TRBD1
J gene: TRBJ1-1
CDR3 DNA: TGTGCCAGCATCGAACAGGGGGATGGGACTGAAGCTTTCTTT
CDR3 protein: CASIEQGDGTEAFF

clone size: many
V gene: TRBV15
D gene: NA
J gene: TRBJ1-1
CDR3 DNA: TGTGCCACCAGCTCTTTTAGGGGTATGAACACTGAAGCTTTCTTT
CDR3 protein: CATSSFRGMNTEAFF

clone size: many
V gene: TRBV27
D gene: TRBD1
J gene: TRBJ1-4
CDR3 DNA: TGTGCCAGCAGAACAGGGGCCGTTAATGAAAAACTGTTTTTT
CDR3 protein: CASRTGAVNEKLFF

clone size: many
V gene: TRBV19
D gene: NA
J gene: TRBJ2-2
CDR3 DNA: TGTGCCAGTAGTAGGGGGCTGGTGATAACCGGGGAGCTGTTTTTT
CDR3 protein: CASSRGLVITGELFF

clone size: many
V gene: TRBV6-5
D gene: NA
J gene: TRBJ1-2
CDR3 DNA: TGTGCCAGCAGTCGAGAACTCTTATATGGCTACACCTTC
CDR3 protein: CASSRELLYGYTF

clone size: many
V gene: TRBV15
D gene: NA
J gene: TRBJ1-1
CDR3 DNA: TGTGCCACCAGCTGCCGTTACGCAGGGAACACTGAAGCTTTCTTT
CDR3 protein: CATSCRYAGNTEAFF

clone size: NA
V gene: TRBV6-1
D gene: TRBD2
J gene: TRBJ2-7
CDR3 DNA: TGTGCCACCCTACCTAGCGGGAGAGACGAGCAGTACTTC
CDR3 protein: CATLPSGRDEQYF

clone size: many
V gene: TRBV5-6
D gene: NA
J gene: TRBJ2-5
CDR3 DNA: TGTGCCAGCAGCGCTGGTCCGGGAGTTCAAGAGACCCAGTACTTC
CDR3 protein: CASSAGPGVQETQYF

clone size: NA
V gene: TRBV12-3/TRBV12-4
D gene: NA
J gene: TRBJ2-7
CDR3 DNA: TGTGCCAGCACCGACGGGACAGAGCAGTACTTC
CDR3 protein: CASTDGTEQYF

clone size: many
V gene: TRBV2
D gene: TRBD2
J gene: TRBJ2-5
CDR3 DNA: TGTGCCAGCAGTCGCGGACTAGCGGGGTTCCGAGAGACCCAGTACTTC
CDR3 protein: CASSRGLAGFRETQYF

clone size: many
V gene: TRBV6-5
D gene: TRBD1
J gene: TRBJ1-5
CDR3 DNA: TGTGCCAGCAGAAATACAGGGGGCCGCAATCAGCCCCAGCATTTT
CDR3 protein: CASRNTGGRNQPQHF

clone size: many
V gene: TRBV19
D gene: TRBD1
J gene: TRBJ1-1
CDR3 DNA: TGTGCCAGTAGAGGACAGGGGACGAAGACTGAAGCTTTCTTT
CDR3 protein: CASRGQGTKTEAFF

clone size: NA
V gene: TRBV28
D gene: NA
J gene: TRBJ1-2
CDR3 DNA: TGTGCCAGCAGTTTATCGGGCAGCTCCCATGGCTACACCTTC
CDR3 protein: CASSLSGSSHGYTF

clone size: many
V gene: TRBV5-1
D gene: NA
J gene: TRBJ1-2
CDR3 DNA: TGCGCCAGCAGTTTGGACGGACCGCACTATGGCTACACCTTC
CDR3 protein: CASSLDGPHYGYTF

clone size: many
V gene: TRBV4-3
D gene: NA
J gene: TRBJ1-6
CDR3 DNA: TGCGCCAGCAGCCAAGATGTCAAAGGGATATCACCCCTCCACTTT
CDR3 protein: CASSQDVKGISPLHF

clone size: many
V gene: TRBV11-2
D gene: TRBD2
J gene: TRBJ2-7
CDR3 DNA: TGTGCCAGCAGTTACTGGGGACTAGCGGGAGGTGACGAGCAGTACTTC
CDR3 protein: CASSYWGLAGGDEQYF

clone size: many
V gene: TRBV6-5
D gene: NA
J gene: TRBJ1-6
CDR3 DNA: TGTGCCAGCAGTTACTCGACCGGGAACTCGGGGTCACCCCTCCACTTT
CDR3 protein: CASSYSTGNSGSPLHF

clone size: once
V gene: TRBV6-5
D gene: TRBD1
J gene: TRBJ2-7
CDR3 DNA: TGTGCCAGCAGTTACCCTTCCGGACAGGATAACTCCTACGAGCAGTACTTC
CDR3 protein: CASSYPSGQDNSYEQYF

clone size: many
V gene: TRBV19
D gene: NA
J gene: TRBJ1-2
CDR3 DNA: TGTGCCAGTAGTGAACGGACAGCGCGTGGCTATGGCTACACCTTC
CDR3 protein: CASSERTARGYGYTF

clone size: many
V gene: TRBV20-1
D gene: NA
J gene: TRBJ2-2
CDR3 DNA: TGCAGTGCTGCCCGGAGGGTTGAGCTGTTTTTT
CDR3 protein: CSAARRVELFF

clone size: many
V gene: TRBV12-3/TRBV12-4
D gene: NA
J gene: TRBJ2-7
CDR3 DNA: TGTGCCAGCAGTTTACAGGGGTTGGCCGAGCAGTACTTC
CDR3 protein: CASSLQGLAEQYF

clone size: many
V gene: TRBV6-5
D gene: NA
J gene: TRBJ1-5
CDR3 DNA: TGTGCCAGCAGTTACTCGGGAGGGGTTCAGCCCCAGCATTTT
CDR3 protein: CASSYSGGVQPQHF

clone size: many
V gene: TRBV5-1
D gene: TRBD1
J gene: TRBJ1-5
CDR3 DNA: TGCGCCAGCAGTTCCGGGACAGGGGGGATTCAGCCCCAGCATTTT
CDR3 protein: CASSSGTGGIQPQHF

clone size: many
V gene: TRBV6-2/TRBV6-3
D gene: NA
J gene: TRBJ2-5
CDR3 DNA: TGTGCCAGCAGTTTTAGCATCACGAGACTCGATCAAGAGACCCAGTACTTC
CDR3 protein: CASSFSITRLDQETQYF

clone size: many
V gene: TRBV27
D gene: NA
J gene: TRBJ2-5
CDR3 DNA: TGTGCCAGCGGCCGACCGGGAGCAAAAGAGACCCAGTACTTC
CDR3 protein: CASGRPGAKETQYF

clone size: many
V gene: TRBV19
D gene: NA
J gene: TRBJ2-7
CDR3 DNA: TGTGCCAGTAGGACCCAATCCAGGCCTGCCTACGAGCAGTACTTC
CDR3 protein: CASRTQSRPAYEQYF

clone size: NA
V gene: TRBV5-1
D gene: TRBD1
J gene: TRBJ2-7
CDR3 DNA: TGCGCCAGCAGCTTGTTTGGGACAGAAACCTACGAGCAGTACTTC
CDR3 protein: CASSLFGTETYEQYF

clone size: many
V gene: TRBV24-1
D gene: NA
J gene: TRBJ1-1
CDR3 DNA: TGTGCCACCAAAGGGGCGAGGAACACTGAAGCTTTCTTT
CDR3 protein: CATKGARNTEAFF

clone size: many
V gene: TRBV7-8
D gene: NA
J gene: TRBJ1-5
CDR3 DNA: TGTGCCAGCAGCTTACGGCCAGGGTCACGGCAGCCCCAGCATTTT
CDR3 protein: CASSLRPGSRQPQHF

clone size: NA
V gene: TRBV6-1
D gene: NA
J gene: TRBJ1-1
CDR3 DNA: TGTGCCAGAAGTCCCAGGGAACGGACTGAAGCTTTCTTT
CDR3 protein: CARSPRERTEAFF

clone size: many
V gene: TRBV7-9
D gene: NA
J gene: TRBJ1-2
CDR3 DNA: TGTGCCAGCACCCCCGGACCGCCGTACTATGGCTACACCTTC
CDR3 protein: CASTPGPPYYGYTF

clone size: NA
V gene: TRBV12-3/TRBV12-4
D gene: NA
J gene: TRBJ1-5
CDR3 DNA: TGTGCCAGCAGTTTTACGGTTTACAATCAGCCCCAGCATTTT
CDR3 protein: CASSFTVYNQPQHF

clone size: once
V gene: TRBV7-2
D gene: TRBD2
J gene: TRBJ2-2
CDR3 DNA: TGTGCCAGCAGCCCCCGGGGGGGCAGCACCGGGGAGCTGTTTTTT
CDR3 protein: CASSPRGGSTGELFF

clone size: many
V gene: TRBV15
D gene: NA
J gene: TRBJ2-7
CDR3 DNA: TGTGCCACCAGCAGAAAAAAGGGGGAGTCGGGTCACGAGCAGTACTTC
CDR3 protein: CATSRKKGESGHEQYF

clone size: many
V gene: TRBV6-1
D gene: NA
J gene: TRBJ2-2
CDR3 DNA: TGTGCCAGCAGTCCCCCCGGGACGGTAAACACCGGGGAGCTGTTTTTT
CDR3 protein: CASSPPGTVNTGELFF

clone size: many
V gene: TRBV6-2/TRBV6-3
D gene: NA
J gene: TRBJ2-2
CDR3 DNA: TGTGCCAGCAGTTATTCCCGGGGTACCGGGGAGCTGTTTTTT
CDR3 protein: CASSYSRGTGELFF

clone size: many
V gene: TRBV4-3
D gene: TRBD1
J gene: TRBJ1-6
CDR3 DNA: TGCGCCAGCAGCCAACGGACAGGGATGAATTCACCCCTCCACTTT
CDR3 protein: CASSQRTGMNSPLHF

clone size: few
V gene: TRBV7-6
D gene: TRBD2
J gene: TRBJ2-5
CDR3 DNA: TGTGCCAGCAGCGCGAGAGCGGGGGCCGACCAAGAGACCCAGTACTTC
CDR3 protein: CASSARAGADQETQYF

clone size: many
V gene: TRBV10-3
D gene: NA
J gene: TRBJ2-7
CDR3 DNA: TGTGCCATCAGTGACCGTCAAGCCTACGAGCAGTACTTC
CDR3 protein: CAISDRQAYEQYF

clone size: many
V gene: TRBV6-1
D gene: NA
J gene: TRBJ1-2
CDR3 DNA: TGTGCCAGCACCTATACGACCCAGGGACAATATGGCTACACCTTC
CDR3 protein: CASTYTTQGQYGYTF

clone size: many
V gene: TRBV11-2
D gene: NA
J gene: TRBJ2-5
CDR3 DNA: TGTGCCAGCAGCTTAGATTTGGGGATAGAGACCCAGTACTTC
CDR3 protein: CASSLDLGIETQYF

clone size: many
V gene: TRBV7-6
D gene: TRBD1
J gene: TRBJ2-7
CDR3 DNA: TGTGCCAGCAGCTCCTCCGGGACAGGGGACGAGCAGTACTTC
CDR3 protein: CASSSSGTGDEQYF

clone size: NA
V gene: TRBV24-1
D gene: NA
J gene: TRBJ2-5
CDR3 DNA: TGTGCCACCAGTGATTTGCTCGGGGGAGATCAAGAGACCCAGTACTTC
CDR3 protein: CATSDLLGGDQETQYF

clone size: NA
V gene: TRBV4-2
D gene: TRBD1
J gene: TRBJ1-2
CDR3 DNA: TGTGCCAGCAGCCCCCAGGGCGGGACAGCTAACTATGGCTACACCTTC
CDR3 protein: CASSPQGGTANYGYTF

clone size: many
V gene: TRBV9
D gene: TRBD1
J gene: TRBJ1-1
CDR3 DNA: TGTGCCAGCAGCACTACGGACAGGGGGCAAGCTTTCTTT
CDR3 protein: CASSTTDRGQAFF

clone size: many
V gene: TRBV4-1
D gene: NA
J gene: TRBJ1-1
CDR3 DNA: TGCGCCAGCAGCCAAGACGGATCTCGGGCTGAAGCTTTCTTT
CDR3 protein: CASSQDGSRAEAFF

clone size: many
V gene: TRBV12-3/TRBV12-4
D gene: NA
J gene: TRBJ2-2
CDR3 DNA: TGTGCCAGCAGCGTAGGAGCCGGGGAGCTGTTTTTT
CDR3 protein: CASSVGAGELFF

clone size: many
V gene: TRBV11-2
D gene: NA
J gene: TRBJ2-7
CDR3 DNA: TGTGCCAGCAGCTCAAGATTTAAAGCATACGAGCAGTACTTC
CDR3 protein: CASSSRFKAYEQYF